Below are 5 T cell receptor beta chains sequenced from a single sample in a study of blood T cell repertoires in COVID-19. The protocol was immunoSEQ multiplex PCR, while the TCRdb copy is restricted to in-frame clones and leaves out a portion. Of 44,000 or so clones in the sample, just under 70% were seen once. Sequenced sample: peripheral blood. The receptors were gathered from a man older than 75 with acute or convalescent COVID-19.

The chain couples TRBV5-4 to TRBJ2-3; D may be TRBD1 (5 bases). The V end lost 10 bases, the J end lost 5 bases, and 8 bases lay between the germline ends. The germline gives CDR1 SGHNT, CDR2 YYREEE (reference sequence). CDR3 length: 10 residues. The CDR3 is CAHQGDTQYF. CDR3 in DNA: TGTGCCCACCAGGGAGATACGCAGTATTTT. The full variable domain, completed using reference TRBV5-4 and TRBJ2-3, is ETGVTQSPTHLIKTRGQQVTLRCSSQSGHNTVSWYQQALGQGPQFIFQYYREEENGRGNFPPRFSGLQFPNYSSELNVNALELDDSALYLCAHQGDTQYFGPGTRLTVL.

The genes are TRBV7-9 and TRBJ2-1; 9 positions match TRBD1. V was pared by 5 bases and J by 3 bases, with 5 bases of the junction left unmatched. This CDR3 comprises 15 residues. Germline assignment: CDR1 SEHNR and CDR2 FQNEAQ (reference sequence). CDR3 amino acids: CASSETGGLYNEQFF. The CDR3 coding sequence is TGTGCCAGCAGCGAAACAGGGGGCCTCTACAATGAGCAGTTCTTC.

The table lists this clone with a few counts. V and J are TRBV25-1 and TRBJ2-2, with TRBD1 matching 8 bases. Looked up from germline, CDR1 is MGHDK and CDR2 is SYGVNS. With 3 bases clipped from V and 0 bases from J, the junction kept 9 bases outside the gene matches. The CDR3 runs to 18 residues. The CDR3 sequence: CASSDPLEGQANTGELFF. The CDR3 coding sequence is TGTGCCAGCAGTGATCCTCTTGAGGGACAGGCGAACACCGGGGAGCTGTTTTTT.

The CDR3 spells CASRSGGRENTGELFF. The CDR3 DNA reads TGTGCCAGCCGTTCGGGCGGGAGGGAGAACACCGGGGAGCTGTTTTTT. The gene calls are TRBV7-2 and TRBJ2-2, with 9 positions matching TRBD2. Per germline, CDR1 SGHTA and CDR2 FQGNSA. Germline trimming cut 8 bases from V and 1 base from J; bases unmatched to any gene: 8. This CDR3 comprises 16 residues. The full variable domain, rest sourced from reference TRBV7-2 and TRBJ2-2, is GAGVSQSPSNKVTEKGKDVELRCDPISGHTALYWYRQSLGQGLEFLIYFQGNSAPDKSGLPSDRFSAERTGGSVSTLTIQRTQQEDSAVYLCASRSGGRENTGELFFGEGSRLTVL.

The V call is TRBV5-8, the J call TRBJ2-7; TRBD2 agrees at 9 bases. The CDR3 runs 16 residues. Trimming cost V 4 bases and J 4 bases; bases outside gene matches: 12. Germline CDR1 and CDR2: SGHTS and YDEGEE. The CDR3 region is CASSPPRWAGGYEQYF. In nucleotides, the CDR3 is TGTGCCAGCAGCCCCCCCAGGTGGGCGGGGGGGTACGAGCAGTACTTC.